The entry that follows covers one TCR beta chain sequence. Its antigen is currently unknown. The investigators amplified TCR beta CDR3 regions from RNA transcripts. Primed by the HTBI set, a first-round RT-PCR was run on the TCR CDR3. In TCRdb, the multiplex PCR reads were re-called with MiXCR into one record per CDR3 protein. The sample lists around 700,000 distinct CDR3 sequences, over 15% occurring once. The data derive from a study of T cells in Graves' hyperthyroidism and ophthalmopathy. The ends were cut back, 0 bases at V and 6 bases at J, with 11 bases in the middle. The CDR3 length is 14 residues. The germline gives CDR1 SQVTM, CDR2 ANQGSEA. Findings and limits, study-wide: In blood, most of the thyroid clonotypes expanded above 0.001 were also present. Ophthalmopathy and stable hyperthyroidism were told apart by a 13 V-J model.

Thyroid ultrasound and orbital computed tomography, with clinical symptoms and serum thyroxine and TRAb, informed diagnoses. V is TRBV29-1 and J is TRBJ1-4; D gene unclear. Sequencing was carried out using blood. The sequence came from a woman aged 50 to 65 with Graves' hyperthyroidism that later progressed to Graves' ophthalmopathy. The CDR3 region is CSVEDEDFDEKLFF. The CDR3 DNA reads as TGCAGCGTTGAAGACGAGGATTTCGATGAAAAACTGTTTTTT.